This T cell receptor beta chain stems from a study of tumor-infiltrating lymphocytes in primary liver carcinoma (dated by TCRdb to the late 2010s). Study-wide context: Of the five patients, three men and two women aged 30 to 69 years, four had hepatocellular carcinoma and one had combined HCC and intrahepatic cholangiocarcinoma. TCRbeta repertoire sequencing, expression microarrays and whole-exome sequencing were combined in the study across five regions of each liver tumor, with adjacent normal tissue and blood also included. A total of 35 specimens from 5 patients underwent TCRbeta repertoire sequencing, comprising 25 tumor regions, 5 adjacent noncancerous liver tissues and 5 peripheral blood samples. Agilent mRNA microarray profiling was performed on the 25 to 30 tumor region samples to relate TCRbeta repertoire diversity to the local molecular phenotype. Tumors of the five patients were stage T1-T3 N0M0 with maximum diameters of roughly 4.2 to 11 cm. Repertoires from technical replicates were highly reproducible, with mean shared-clone rates roughly 0.89 and correlation coefficients above 0.95. Each sample produced about 3.5 to 8 million productive TCRbeta reads, and read depth showed no significant difference between tissue types.

A constant-region primer and ProtoScript II reverse transcriptase were used to reverse-transcribe TCRbeta-specific cDNA from approximately 450 ng total RNA. Construction of the TCRbeta libraries relied on three nested rounds of multiplex PCR, following a slightly modified ARM-PCR procedure. Multiplex TRBV1-TRBV30 forward primers and a Cbeta reverse primer were used in the first two PCR rounds, each of which was run for around 10 cycles. Sample barcodes and Illumina adapters were added in a final 25-cycle PCR with Deep VentR polymerase. Before sequencing, amplicons between 200 and 500 bp were purified from gel using a QIAquick gel extraction kit. The TCRbeta amplicons were sequenced with 250-bp paired-end reads on an Illumina HiSeq 2500. The published analysis was carried out like this. Trimmomatic v0.33 was used to quality-trim the reads, and FLASH v1.2.11 was used to merge paired reads so that full CDR3 sequences could be recovered. V, D and J germline segments were assigned to the rearranged TCRbeta sequences by MiGEC v1.2.1b. Clonotype statistics and Shannon-Wiener diversity indices were computed with VDJtools v1.0.0. To reduce sampling bias, subsequent analyses other than the diversity analysis used only the 250 most abundant clonotypes in each sample. Using fastp at Q25 and MiXCR, TCRdb reprocessed the public reads and kept productive beta chains. Entries that share a CDR3 protein sequence are merged under the most common genes and DNA. V and J calls and clone size were set by TCRdb, not the authors. The sample yields 95,000 to 150,000 distinct CDR3 sequences; around two thirds were counted once. The top ten hold roughly a tenth of the sample.

Overall results and qualifications from the work: Consistent with antigen-driven expansion, pairs of tumor regions showed higher repertoire overlap (mean roughly 35%) than either tumor-adjacent pairs (approximately 17%) or tumor-blood pairs (roughly 14%). Because the samples were bulk and unsorted, CD4+ and CD8+ T cell repertoires could not be compared. Only five patients were included in the study, and the authors note that the findings should be validated in a larger study. Only about 7-25% of top clones were found in all five regions of a tumor, suggesting spatial heterogeneity of tumor-infiltrating T cells. The top 250 clones made up a significantly larger repertoire fraction in tumors than in blood (p = 0.039). Because sequencing covered only the TCR beta chain and unpaired alpha chains were not captured, true repertoire diversity is likely underestimated.

Without any cell sorting, total RNA and DNA were co-extracted from about 20-30 mg of bulk tissue using the AllPrep DNA/RNA mini kit. Roughly five patients with histopathologically diagnosed primary liver carcinoma underwent surgical resection in China between late 2015 and March 2016. Chronic HBV infection was present in the patients, and the patients were treatment-naive at sampling. Each tumor was sampled at five spatially separated regions: the superior, inferior, left-lateral and right-lateral poles and the tumor centre. More than 85% viable tumor cells were found by histology in every tumor sample. Pieces of fresh tumor and adjacent tissue were cut in half, with one half kept in RNAlater at -80 degrees C and the other half sent for histology. Including the terminal cysteine and phenylalanine, the CDR3 comprises 13 residues. Of the read, only the CDR3 DNA is kept; its 39 bases are in frame from base 1. CDR1 and CDR2 are read off the germline V gene as MNHEY and SVGAGI.

About this clonotype: No cognate antigen has been identified for it. It may be a read error: a sequence one base away is much more abundant.

This chain is built from TRBV6-5 and TRBJ1-4; too little of a D gene remains to name it. This sequence was found in a woman aged 60-75 years with primary liver carcinoma and hepatitis B virus infection. Material: liver tumor tissue from sampling region 1. Per the publication, the cell subset or site label means: tumor region T1, superior pole. The nucleotides read TGTGTCAGCAGTCCTCTAAGGACGGTTTCGTTGTTTTTT. The resulting protein is CVSSPLRTVSLFF.